Below are 11 T cell receptor beta chains sequenced from a single sample in a study of CD8 T cells in Susac syndrome (dated 2019 in TCRdb). The library relied on the immunoSEQ multiplex PCR assay. RNA was extracted with the RNeasy kit and roughly 0.5 to 1 ug was reverse transcribed using random hexamers. TCRdb ran its own pipeline on the public reads, namely fastp trimming at Q25 and MiXCR clone calling, and kept in-frame beta chains. For every CDR3 protein sequence, its rows merge into one entry that carries the most common genes and DNA. A total of 300,000 to 350,000 distinct CDR3 sequences appear in this sample, under 95% of them only once. About 0.07% of the sample lies in the top ten. The sample was CD4+ T cells from PBMCs. The receptors were gathered from a human donor with multiple sclerosis.

The CDR3 loop reads CASSEAGYSLYGYTF. For the CDR3, the DNA is TGTGCCAGCAGTGAGGCAGGGTATAGTCTCTATGGCTACACCTTC. This chain connects TRBV2 to TRBJ1-2; the D gene is possibly TRBD1 (5 bases). The V end was cut by 3 bases, the J end by 4 bases, with 15 bases between. CDR3 length: 15 amino acids. Germline V lookup: CDR1 SNHLY, CDR2 FYNNEI.

The rearrangement uses TRBV29-1 and TRBJ2-3; 10 positions match TRBD1. CDR1 is SQVTM, CDR2 ANQGSEA, per germline. The CDR3 sequence is 14 residues long. V shed 7 bases, J shed 6 bases, and the junction held 10 bases outside the gene matches. DNA for the CDR3: TGCAGCGACCGGGACAGGGGCCTCCAGGATACGCAGTATTTT. Residues: CSDRDRGLQDTQYF.

The rearrangement links TRBV6-2 or TRBV6-3 to TRBJ2-5; TRBD2 matches at 10 bases. The CDR3 has 13 amino acids. Germline-derived CDR1 and CDR2 are MNHEY and SVGEGT. V lost 8 bases to trimming and J lost 3 bases; unmatched junction nucleotides: 3. The CDR3 DNA sequence: TGTGCCAGCTCCACTAGCGGGGAAGAGACCCAGTACTTC. It encodes CASSTSGEETQYF.

Only one count was recorded for this clonotype. The V and J genes are TRBV24-1 and TRBJ1-5; 8 bases agree with TRBD1. Germline loops: CDR1 KGHDR, CDR2 SFDVKD. The CDR3 is 16 residues long. Losses at the gene ends were 4 bases for V and 2 bases for J; bases not matched to a gene: 6. DNA of the CDR3: TGTGCCACCAGTGACCGCGACAGGGGAGGCAATCAGCCCCAGCATTTT. Its protein is CATSDRDRGGNQPQHF.

V is TRBV29-1 and J is TRBJ2-3; D perhaps matches TRBD2 (5 bases). The germline CDR1 and CDR2 sequences are SQVTM and ANQGSEA. CDR3 length equals 14 residues. V was pared by 7 bases and J by 0 bases, with 14 bases between. In DNA, the CDR3 is TGCAGCGCCGACGGACTCACAAGCACAGATACGCAGTATTTT. Translated: CSADGLTSTDTQYF.

In its sample, this clonotype was seen once. This chain connects TRBV6-2 or TRBV6-3 to TRBJ1-5; 7 nucleotides match TRBD1. Trimming at V came to 4 bases and at J to 7 bases, leaving 10 bases not matched to a gene. Per germline, CDR1 MNHEY and CDR2 SVGEGT. The CDR3 sequence is 15 residues long. The CDR3 coding sequence is TGTGCCAGCAGTTCCCCCAGGGGGAAAGGGCAGCCCCAGCATTTT. Residues: CASSSPRGKGQPQHF.

The chain employs TRBV28 and TRBJ1-5; 8 bases align to TRBD1. Losses at the gene ends were 5 bases for V and 7 bases for J; bases not matched to a gene: 10. The V gene's germline CDR1 is MDHEN and CDR2 SYDVKM. The CDR3 has 15 residues. This chain's CDR3 is CASSTIRDRTQPQHF. The CDR3 DNA sequence: TGTGCCAGCAGTACCATCCGGGACAGGACACAGCCCCAGCATTTT.

The J gene is TRBJ2-7, the V gene TRBV7-9; tentatively, D is TRBD1 or TRBD2 (5 bases each). V lost 5 bases and J 3 bases, leaving 8 bases between the germline ends. This CDR3 has 12 amino acids. The germline CDR1 and CDR2 sequences are SEHNR and FQNEAQ (reference sequence). The CDR3 bases are TGTGCCAGCAGCGAGGGGATCTACGAGCAGTACTTC. Residues: CASSEGIYEQYF. Full variable domain (rest looked up from reference TRBV7-9 and TRBJ2-7): DTGVSQNPRHKITKRGQNVTFRCDPISEHNRLYWYRQTLGQGPEFLTYFQNEAQLEKSRLLSDRFSAERPKGSFSTLEIQRTEQGDSAMYLCASSEGIYEQYFGPGTRLTVT.

The gene calls are TRBV4-1 and TRBJ2-1; tentatively, D is TRBD2 (6 bases). Between the trimmed V and J ends, which lost 1 base and 4 bases, there was a span of 14 bases. Germline CDR1 reads MGHRA; CDR2 reads YSYEKL. This CDR3 is 16 amino acids long. CDR3 sequence (DNA): TGCGCCAGCAGCCAAGGACGGGACTCCGCGTACAATGAGCAGTTCTTC. Amino acids: CASSQGRDSAYNEQFF.

The chain joins TRBV10-3 to TRBJ1-1; 7 bases fit TRBD1. The germline V gene encodes CDR1 ENHRY and CDR2 SYGVKD. The CDR3 consists of 15 residues. Trimming cost V 2 bases and J 6 bases; bases outside gene matches: 9. CDR3 in amino acids: CAISEPTGLGAEAFF. The CDR3 DNA reads TGTGCCATCAGTGAGCCGACAGGGTTGGGGGCTGAAGCTTTCTTT.

This clonotype has more than one count but fewer than ten. This chain joins TRBV30 and TRBJ1-5; no firm D call. Trimming removed 0 bases at V and 7 bases at J, with 7 bases between. The CDR3 length is 12 residues. Germline lookup yields CDR1 GTSNPN and CDR2 SVGIG (reference sequence). The CDR3 sequence is CAWSVRRQPQHF. The CDR3 region has the DNA TGTGCCTGGAGTGTAAGGCGGCAGCCCCAGCATTTT.